A single TCR beta chain is shown here with its context. Its antigen is unknown. These data originate in a study of shared clonotypes between healthy human individuals. Assay execution proceeded at the deep level. Repertoires were generated with immunoSEQ multiplex PCR, while TCRdb's copy carries only in-frame clones and drops some. Of more than 550,000 clones listed, 92% are singletons. Germline V gives CDR1 PRHDT, CDR2 FYEKMQ (reference sequence). V gave up 5 bases and J gave up 5 bases; unmatched junction bases: 2. This CDR3 contains 14 residues. Whole-study findings and limits: With several donors compared, around 4.7% of naive CD4 clonotypes were shared.

The naive CD8 fraction comprised CD45RO-negative cells positively selected for CCR7 and excluded terminally differentiated effector memory CD45RA+ cells. Sequenced input: naive CD8+ T cells sorted from blood. The chain has TRBV13 and TRBJ2-1; 11 bases are shared with TRBD2. The source is a man aged 25-45 years in good health. CDR3 nucleotides: TGTGCCAGCAGCCCGGGACTAGCGGACAATGAGCAGTTCTTC. Encoded protein: CASSPGLADNEQFF.